Sequencing of this T cell receptor (beta chain) was carried out in a study of shared clonotypes between healthy human individuals. Study summary: Researchers assigned three CD4 naive, three CD4 memory, two CD8 naive and one CD8 memory plate to each donor.

This clone is a singleton in its sample. The antigen remains undetermined. Naive CD8 cells lacked CD45RO and underwent positive selection for CCR7, leaving out terminally differentiated effector memory CD45RA+ cells. Method: immunoSEQ multiplex PCR; TCRdb's copy keeps in-frame clones and lacks some. The table records more than 2 million clones, roughly 93% of them present only once. Notes on the study in general: It was observed that 5% to 6.5% of naive CD4 clonotypes were shared across a handful of donors. Among the subsets, naive ones generally showed larger estimated richness than memory ones.

Germline-derived CDR1 and CDR2 are SGHRS and YFSETQ. Trimming removed 2 bases from V and 1 base from J; junction bases left unmatched: 16. This CDR3 has 19 residues. The origin of this receptor is a man aged 18 to 29 in good health. Some clones in this sample may be carry-over from other donors' samples. Source material: naive CD8+ T cells from PBMCs. This chain links TRBV5-1 with TRBJ1-1, with 8 bases identical to TRBD1. The DNA for the CDR3 is TGCGCCAGCAGCTTAACACATTATCAGGGGGCTATTGGGAACACTGAAGCTTTCTTT. Encoded protein: CASSLTHYQGAIGNTEAFF.